Presented here are 28 T cell receptor beta chains from one specimen sequenced in a study of T-cell reconstitution after alpha-beta-depleted transplantation in children (dated by TCRdb to 2016 to 2017). The sample's treatment or condition label, in plain terms: allogeneic hematopoietic cell transplantation with graft depleted of TCRalphabeta T cells and CD19 B cells. The library was built by means of PCR. The instrument was an Illumina HiSeq 2500. TCR library preparation used molecular barcoding, with unique molecular identifiers applied to normalize quantification of the TCRbeta repertoire. TCRdb itself trimmed the public reads at Q25 with fastp, ran MiXCR and retained productive beta chains. Rows with a matching CDR3 protein are joined into one entry that keeps the most common DNA and genes. A total of roughly 240,000 distinct CDR3 sequences appear in this sample, 7.5% to 9.5% of them only once. Almost 6.5% of the sample comes from the top ten.

The sample was PBMCs, mostly from graft donor cells, taken 180 days after TCRalphabeta/CD19-depleted stem cell transplant. The receptor set was obtained from a male patient between 10 and 17 years old who had a stem cell transplant for acute lymphoblastic leukemia, so the T cells may come from the graft donor.

The sample holds many counts of this clonotype. The chain uses TRBV21-1 and TRBJ2-5; TRBD1, the D gene given by the table, was not confirmed from the DNA. TRBV21-1 is annotated as a pseudogene. The CDR3 is 14 residues long. CDR3 residues: CASSKSRVQETQYF. The DNA of the CDR3 is TGTGCCAGCAGCAAATCCAGGGTGCAAGAGACCCAGTACTTC.

This clonotype was found many times. The chain uses TRBV3-1 and TRBJ2-1; TRBD2 might be the D (5 bases). In germline, CDR1 is LGHDT, CDR2 YNNKEL (reference sequence). The CDR3 runs 13 residues. Trimming pared 3 bases from V and 6 bases from J, leaving 9 bases between. This CDR3 is CASSHPSPNEQFF. The DNA of the CDR3 is TGTGCCAGCAGCCACCCTAGCCCCAATGAGCAGTTCTTC.

At least ten counts were recorded for this clonotype. Here the CDR3 reads CASRPNSGKQETQYF. As DNA, the CDR3 is TGTGCCAGCAGACCTAATTCGGGGAAACAAGAGACCCAGTACTTC. The chain links TRBV7-2 to TRBJ2-5; a weak D match, TRBD2 (5 bases). This CDR3 is 15 amino acids long. Trimming pared 6 bases from V and 2 bases from J, leaving 16 bases between. Per the germline V gene, CDR1 is SGHTA and CDR2 is FQGNSA. Full variable domain (missing parts from reference TRBV7-2 and TRBJ2-5): GAGVSQSPSNKVTEKGKDVELRCDPISGHTALYWYRQSLGQGLEFLIYFQGNSAPDKSGLPSDRFSAERTGGSVSTLTIQRTQQEDSAVYLCASRPNSGKQETQYFGPGTRLLVL.

This clonotype was observed many times. The chain couples TRBV5-6 to TRBJ2-1, with D possibly being TRBD1 (6 bases). The germline CDR1 and CDR2 sequences are SGHDT and YYEEEE. V was pared by 1 base and J by 4 bases, with 9 bases between. This CDR3 contains 14 residues. CDR3 in amino acids: CASSLWTAYNEQFF. For the CDR3, the DNA is TGTGCCAGCAGCTTGTGGACAGCTTACAATGAGCAGTTCTTC.

This clonotype was counted many times. The chain is built from TRBV15 and TRBJ1-5; D call uncertain. Germline CDR1 and CDR2: LNHNV and YYDKDF (reference sequence). The CDR3 loop spans 17 amino acids. Trimming pared 1 base from V and 5 bases from J, leaving 18 bases between. The CDR3 region is CATSRAPGLGEDQPQHF. DNA for the CDR3: TGTGCCACCAGCAGAGCCCCCGGACTTGGGGAGGATCAGCCCCAGCATTTT.

The sample holds many counts of this clonotype. This chain connects TRBV12-5 to TRBJ1-6; D uncertain. There are 14 residues in the CDR3. Trimming took 5 bases from V and 7 from J, leaving 12 bases between them. The germline CDR1 and CDR2 sequences are LGHNT and FRNRAP. CDR3 loop: CASGPGRTNSPLHF. CDR3 bases: TGTGCTAGTGGTCCCGGACGGACCAATTCACCCCTCCACTTT.

The rearrangement links TRBV11-2 to TRBJ2-2; D gene ambiguous. The germline gives CDR1 SGHAT, CDR2 FQNNGV. There are 14 residues in the CDR3. Trimming cost V 4 bases and J 2 bases, with 8 bases left between them. In DNA form, the CDR3 reads TGTGCCAGCAGCTCGGGCTCTAACACCGGGGAGCTGTTTTTT. Translating gives CASSSGSNTGELFF.

Ten or more counts support this clonotype. CDR3 DNA: TGCGCCAGCAGCCAAGACAGGGCGAACACCGGGGAGCTGTTTTTT. Translating it yields CASSQDRANTGELFF. V usage is TRBV4-3 and J usage is TRBJ2-2, with D tentatively TRBD1 (5 bases). The CDR3 spans 15 residues. The V end was cut by 0 bases, the J end by 0 bases, with 5 bases between. From germline, CDR1 is LGHNA and CDR2 YSLEER.

This clonotype was seen ten or more times. The genes are TRBV5-1 and TRBJ2-3; 8 nucleotides align to TRBD2. The CDR3 has 15 amino acids. V was pared by 3 bases and J by 2 bases, with 5 bases of the junction left unmatched. Germline lookup yields CDR1 SGHRS and CDR2 YFSETQ. CDR3 bases: TGCGCCAGCAGCTGGACTAGCACCTTCACAGATACGCAGTATTTT. Protein sequence: CASSWTSTFTDTQYF.

This clonotype was counted ten times or more. The chain carries TRBV28 and TRBJ2-7; D gene ambiguous. The CDR3 spans 13 residues. Germline CDR1 is MDHEN and CDR2 is SYDVKM. V lost 3 bases and J lost 2, with 8 bases in between. The CDR3 sequence: CASSFSRTYEQYF. The CDR3 coding sequence is TGTGCCAGCAGTTTTTCACGGACCTACGAGCAGTACTTC.

The chain couples TRBV11-2 to TRBJ2-1; a weak D match, TRBD1 (6 bases). Trimming took off 2 bases at V and 3 bases at J, with 11 bases between the two ends. Germline lookup yields CDR1 SGHAT and CDR2 FQNNGV. The length of the CDR3 is 15 residues. In DNA form, the CDR3 reads TGTGCCAGCAGCTTATTTGGGGGCCTCTACAATGAGCAGTTCTTC. This gives the protein CASSLFGGLYNEQFF.

The V gene is TRBV20-1, the J gene TRBJ1-5; 10 bases map to TRBD1. The CDR3 is made up of 17 amino acids. Germline CDR1 reads DFQATT; CDR2 reads SNEGSKA (reference sequence). V dropped 5 bases and J dropped 1; count of bases not matched to a gene: 11. CDR3 residues: CSAPDRGGFGSNQPQHF. CDR3 coding DNA: TGCAGTGCTCCGGACAGGGGGGGATTTGGAAGCAATCAGCCCCAGCATTTT.

This clonotype came up many times. The chain couples TRBV5-7 to TRBJ2-7; 7 nucleotides match TRBD2. TRBV5-7 belongs to the ORF category, with a function that is uncertain. CDR3 length equals 16 residues. V trimming: 1 base; J trimming: 0 bases; junction bases outside the gene matches: 7. Written as DNA, the CDR3 is TGTGCCAGCAGCTTGTGTCTAGCGGAGAACTCCTACGAGCAGTACTTC. This encodes CASSLCLAENSYEQYF.

Ten or more counts support this clonotype. The rearrangement joins TRBV3-1 to TRBJ2-3; D uncertain. Between the trimmed V and J ends, which lost 3 bases and 1 base, there was a span of 8 bases. Germline CDR1 and CDR2: LGHDT and YNNKEL (reference sequence). The CDR3 spans 14 residues. The CDR3 spells CASSHVYRTDTQYF. The DNA for the CDR3 is TGTGCCAGCAGCCATGTATACCGCACAGATACGCAGTATTTT.

This clonotype was seen repeatedly, ten times or more. This chain uses TRBV10-3 with TRBJ2-7, with 9 positions matching TRBD1. J gave up 1 base and V 7 bases, and 5 bases lay outside the gene matches. CDR3 length: 14 amino acids. Germline loops: CDR1 ENHRY, CDR2 SYGVKD. The CDR3 protein is CAITAGTGSYEQYF. For the CDR3, the DNA is TGTGCCATCACTGCCGGGACAGGGTCCTACGAGCAGTACTTC.

This clonotype was observed at least ten times. V usage is TRBV20-1 and J usage is TRBJ2-5; TRBD2 might be the D (5 bases). Germline values: CDR1 DFQATT, CDR2 SNEGSKA (reference sequence). This CDR3 has 14 amino acids. Between the trimmed V and J ends, which lost 0 bases and 2 bases, there was a span of 10 bases. In DNA form, the CDR3 reads TGCAGTGCTAGAGATGGACTCATACAAGAGACCCAGTACTTC. Translation: CSARDGLIQETQYF.

This clonotype appeared many times. The rearrangement uses TRBV12-3 or TRBV12-4 and TRBJ1-5; D is ambiguous. This CDR3 has 14 amino acids. Trimming removed 3 bases from V and 1 base from J, with 7 bases in between. In DNA form, the CDR3 reads TGTGCCAGCAGTTTTCGTCGAAGCAATCAGCCCCAGCATTTT. Translation: CASSFRRSNQPQHF.

This clonotype was counted ten times or more. The chain employs TRBV6-5 and TRBJ2-1, with 15 bases fitting TRBD2. Germline CDR1 reads MNHEY; CDR2 reads SVGAGI. Trimming removed 4 bases from V and 6 bases from J; junction bases left unmatched: 7. This CDR3 has 17 residues. The CDR3 sequence is CASSFGLAGGPGNEQFF. Written as DNA, the CDR3 is TGTGCCAGCAGTTTTGGACTAGCGGGGGGGCCAGGCAATGAGCAGTTCTTC.

This clonotype was picked up many times. The rearrangement uses TRBV5-1 and TRBJ2-5; TRBD2 is a possible D gene (5 bases). Germline CDR1 SGHRS, CDR2 YFSETQ. The CDR3 loop spans 14 amino acids. Trimming took off 5 bases at V and 5 bases at J, with 16 bases between the two ends. CDR3 amino acids: CASSSDGIRETQYF. CDR3 DNA sequence: TGCGCCAGCAGTTCGGACGGGATTAGGGAGACCCAGTACTTC.

Ten or more counts support this clonotype. The genes are TRBV28 and TRBJ2-2; 7 nucleotides match TRBD1. Germline V gives CDR1 MDHEN, CDR2 SYDVKM. This CDR3 has 16 amino acids. V was clipped by 4 bases and J by 5 bases; unmatched bases: 10. The CDR3 reads CASSSPTGRGTGELFF. CDR3 nucleotides: TGTGCCAGCAGTTCCCCGACAGGGCGAGGGACCGGGGAGCTGTTTTTT. Complete variable domain (other parts from reference TRBV28 and TRBJ2-2): DVKVTQSSRYLVKRTGEKVFLECVQDMDHENMFWYRQDPGLGLRLIYFSYDVKMKEKGDIPEGYSVSREKKERFSLILESASTNQTSMYLCASSSPTGRGTGELFFGEGSRLTVL.

This clonotype was counted ten times or more. The chain uses TRBV5-1 and TRBJ2-7; perhaps TRBD1 as D (6 bases). V lost 0 bases and J lost 2, with 18 bases in between. Per the germline V gene, CDR1 is SGHRS and CDR2 is YFSETQ. This CDR3 is built from 17 residues. The CDR3 here is CASSLASNWDTTYEQYF. CDR3 nucleotides: TGCGCCAGCAGCTTGGCCTCCAATTGGGACACTACCTACGAGCAGTACTTC. Looking up the rest from reference TRBV5-1 and TRBJ2-7 gives the full variable domain: KAGVTQTPRYLIKTRGQQVTLSCSPISGHRSVSWYQQTPGQGLQFLFEYFSETQRNKGNFPGRFSGRQFSNSRSEMNVSTLELGDSALYLCASSLASNWDTTYEQYFGPGTRLTVT.

This clonotype has ten or more counts. The chain uses TRBV7-8 and TRBJ2-3; D not certain. The CDR3 has 14 residues. Trimming pared 2 bases from V and 6 bases from J, leaving 12 bases between. Per the germline V gene, CDR1 is SGHVS and CDR2 is FQNEAQ. The CDR3 here is CASSLLPRVDTQYF. In DNA, the CDR3 is TGTGCCAGCAGCTTACTCCCCCGTGTGGATACGCAGTATTTT.

This clonotype occurred many times. The chain joins TRBV2 to TRBJ2-5, with TRBD2 matching over 8 bases. This CDR3 region has 15 residues. Germline assignment: CDR1 SNHLY and CDR2 FYNNEI. V was clipped by 3 bases and J by 4 bases; unmatched bases: 7. The CDR3 region is CASSDGTRKGETQYF. CDR3 nucleotide sequence: TGTGCCAGCAGTGACGGGACTAGGAAAGGAGAGACCCAGTACTTC.

This clonotype was observed at least ten times. The gene calls are TRBV14 and TRBJ2-2; the D gene is possibly TRBD2 (6 bases). CDR3 length: 17 amino acids. Trimming pared 5 bases from V and 5 bases from J, leaving 21 bases between. Germline V gene data show CDR1 as SGHDN and CDR2 as FVKESK. The CDR3 DNA follows: TGTGCCAGCAGCTCGAAGGGACTCCCAAGGGGTACCGGGGAGCTGTTTTTT. It encodes CASSSKGLPRGTGELFF.

This clonotype was seen ten or more times. The rearrangement joins TRBV29-1 to TRBJ2-1; TRBD1 might be the D (5 bases). CDR3 length: 12 amino acids. Trimming shortened V by 3 bases and J by 10 bases, and 13 bases separated the two germline ends. CDR1 SQVTM and CDR2 ANQGSEA come from the germline V gene. The CDR3 here is CSVDYPAGEQFF. The CDR3 bases are TGCAGCGTTGACTACCCAGCAGGGGAGCAGTTCTTC.

The sample holds one count of this clonotype. A read error is possible here, since a much larger clone lies one base away. The rearrangement joins TRBV24-1 to TRBJ1-2; D gene unclear. Germline V gene lookup returns CDR1 KGHDR and CDR2 SFDVKD. Between the trimmed V and J ends, which lost 9 bases and 8 bases, there was a span of 12 bases. This CDR3 contains 11 residues. In DNA, the CDR3 is TGTGCCACCGACCCACGGCCCGGCTACACCTTC. Protein: CATDPRPGYTF.

There are many counts of this clonotype. The V and J genes are TRBV6-5 and TRBJ1-2, with TRBD1 identical over 8 bases. Germline CDR1 and CDR2: MNHEY and SVGAGI. V dropped 4 bases and J dropped 8; count of bases not matched to a gene: 6. The CDR3 has 13 amino acids. Written as DNA, the CDR3 is TGTGCCAGCAGTTTACAGGGGGTAAAGGGCTACACCTTC. Translating gives CASSLQGVKGYTF.

This clonotype was detected many times. The rearrangement uses TRBV6-5 and TRBJ1-3; D is ambiguous. The length of the CDR3 is 16 residues. Germline V gene lookup returns CDR1 MNHEY and CDR2 SVGAGI. Trimming pared 0 bases from V and 3 bases from J, leaving 12 bases between. The CDR3 bases are TGTGCCAGCAGTTACTCATCAGTCTCTCTTGGAAACACCATATATTTT. This encodes CASSYSSVSLGNTIYF.